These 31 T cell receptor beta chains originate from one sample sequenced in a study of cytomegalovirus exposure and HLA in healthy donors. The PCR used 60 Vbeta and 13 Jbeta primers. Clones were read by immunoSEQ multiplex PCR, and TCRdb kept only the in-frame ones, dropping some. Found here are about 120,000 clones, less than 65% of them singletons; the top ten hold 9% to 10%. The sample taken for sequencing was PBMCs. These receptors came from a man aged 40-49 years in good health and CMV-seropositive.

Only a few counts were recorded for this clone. The CDR3 sequence is CASRLVGEQFF. DNA for the CDR3: TGCGCCAGCAGATTGGTCGGTGAGCAGTTCTTC. This chain uses TRBV10-2 with TRBJ2-1; D remains unclear. The CDR3 runs to 11 residues. Germline-derived CDR1 and CDR2 are WSHSY and SAAADI. Deletions cut 6 bases from V and 9 bases from J, with 9 bases between.

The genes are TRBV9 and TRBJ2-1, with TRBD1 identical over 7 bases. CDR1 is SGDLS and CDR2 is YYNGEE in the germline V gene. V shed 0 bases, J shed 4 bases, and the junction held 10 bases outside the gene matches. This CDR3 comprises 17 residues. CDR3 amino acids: CASSVERSRGYYNEQFF. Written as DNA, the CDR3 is TGTGCCAGCAGCGTAGAGCGGAGCAGGGGGTATTACAATGAGCAGTTCTTC.

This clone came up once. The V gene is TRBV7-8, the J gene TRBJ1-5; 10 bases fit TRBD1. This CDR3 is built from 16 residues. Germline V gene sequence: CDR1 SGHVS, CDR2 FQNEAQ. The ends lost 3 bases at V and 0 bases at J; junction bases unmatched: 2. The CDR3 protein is CASSFGTGDSNQPQHF. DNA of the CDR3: TGTGCCAGCAGCTTCGGGACAGGGGATAGCAATCAGCCCCAGCATTTT.

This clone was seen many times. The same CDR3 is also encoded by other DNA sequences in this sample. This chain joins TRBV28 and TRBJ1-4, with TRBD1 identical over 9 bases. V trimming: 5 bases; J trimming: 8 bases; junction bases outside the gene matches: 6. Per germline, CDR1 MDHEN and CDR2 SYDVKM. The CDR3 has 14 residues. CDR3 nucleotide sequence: TGTGCCAGCAGTCGGGGACAGGGACGCGAAAAACTGTTTTTT. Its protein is CASSRGQGREKLFF.

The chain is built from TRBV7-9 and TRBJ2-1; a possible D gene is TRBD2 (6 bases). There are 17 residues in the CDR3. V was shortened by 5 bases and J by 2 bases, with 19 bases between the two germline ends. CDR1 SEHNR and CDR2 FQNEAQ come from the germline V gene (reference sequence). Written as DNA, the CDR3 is TGTGCCAGCAGCCCGTTCTTGGAGGGCAGTCCCTACAATGAGCAGTTCTTC. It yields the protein CASSPFLEGSPYNEQFF.

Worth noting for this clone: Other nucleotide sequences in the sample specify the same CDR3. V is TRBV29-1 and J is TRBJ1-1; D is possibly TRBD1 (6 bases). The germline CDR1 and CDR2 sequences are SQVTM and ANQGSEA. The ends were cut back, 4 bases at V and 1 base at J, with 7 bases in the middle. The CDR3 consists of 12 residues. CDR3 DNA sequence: TGCAGCGTTGGCAGGGGGAACACTGAAGCTTTCTTT. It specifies CSVGRGNTEAFF.

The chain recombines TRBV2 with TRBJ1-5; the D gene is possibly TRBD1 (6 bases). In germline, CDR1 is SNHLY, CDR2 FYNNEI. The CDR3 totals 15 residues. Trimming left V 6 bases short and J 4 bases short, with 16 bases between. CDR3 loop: CASSVEQGKNQPQHF. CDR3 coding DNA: TGTGCCAGCAGCGTCGAGCAGGGGAAGAATCAGCCCCAGCATTTT.

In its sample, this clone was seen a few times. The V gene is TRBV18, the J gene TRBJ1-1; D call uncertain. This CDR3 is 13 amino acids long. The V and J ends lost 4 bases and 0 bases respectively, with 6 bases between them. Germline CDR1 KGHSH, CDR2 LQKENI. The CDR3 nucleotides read TGTGCCAGCTCACTAGAGGTGAACACTGAAGCTTTCTTT. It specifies CASSLEVNTEAFF.

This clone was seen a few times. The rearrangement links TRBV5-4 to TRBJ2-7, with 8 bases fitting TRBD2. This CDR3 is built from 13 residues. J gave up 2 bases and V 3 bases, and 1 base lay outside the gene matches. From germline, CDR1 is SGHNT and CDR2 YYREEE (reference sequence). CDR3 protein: CASSWGLAYEQYF. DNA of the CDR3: TGTGCCAGCAGCTGGGGACTAGCCTACGAGCAGTACTTC.

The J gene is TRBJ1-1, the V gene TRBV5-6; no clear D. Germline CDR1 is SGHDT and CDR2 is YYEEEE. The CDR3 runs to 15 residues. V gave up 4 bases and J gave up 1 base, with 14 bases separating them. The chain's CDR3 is CASSPWVVANTEAFF. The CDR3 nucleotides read TGTGCCAGCAGCCCATGGGTAGTAGCGAACACTGAAGCTTTCTTT.

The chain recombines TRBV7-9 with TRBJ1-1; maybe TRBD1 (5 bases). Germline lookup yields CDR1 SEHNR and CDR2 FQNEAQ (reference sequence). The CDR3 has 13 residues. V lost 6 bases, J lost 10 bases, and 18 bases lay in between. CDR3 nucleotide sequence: TGTGCCAGCAGTCGAGACGGCGGGAGGGGAGCTTTCTTT. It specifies CASSRDGGRGAFF.

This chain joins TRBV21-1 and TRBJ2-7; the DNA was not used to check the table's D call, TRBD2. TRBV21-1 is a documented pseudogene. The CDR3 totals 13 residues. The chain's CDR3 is CASSKMSSYEQYF. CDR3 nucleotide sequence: TGTGCCAGCAGCAAAATGAGCTCGTACGAGCAGTACTTC.

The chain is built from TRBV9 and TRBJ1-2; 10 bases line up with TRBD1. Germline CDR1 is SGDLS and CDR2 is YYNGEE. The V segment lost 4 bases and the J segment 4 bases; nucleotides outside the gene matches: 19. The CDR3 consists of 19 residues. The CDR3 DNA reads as TGTGCCAGCAGCTCACCCCGATCACCACGGGACAGGGGTTTCTATGGCTACACCTTC. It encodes CASSSPRSPRDRGFYGYTF.

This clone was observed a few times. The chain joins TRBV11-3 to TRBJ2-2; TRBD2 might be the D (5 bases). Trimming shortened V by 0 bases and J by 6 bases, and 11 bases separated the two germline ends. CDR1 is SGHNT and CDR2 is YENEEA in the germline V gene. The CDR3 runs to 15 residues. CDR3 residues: CASSLDQRGAGELFF. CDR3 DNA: TGTGCCAGCAGCTTAGATCAACGGGGAGCCGGGGAGCTGTTTTTT.

The CDR3 protein is CASSPGTGMYGYTF. In DNA, the CDR3 is TGTGCCAGCAGTCCCGGGACAGGGATGTATGGCTACACCTTC. V usage is TRBV2 and J usage is TRBJ1-2; 9 nucleotides align to TRBD1. Looked up from germline, CDR1 is SNHLY and CDR2 is FYNNEI. The CDR3 loop spans 14 amino acids. V dropped 5 bases and J dropped 5; count of bases not matched to a gene: 6.

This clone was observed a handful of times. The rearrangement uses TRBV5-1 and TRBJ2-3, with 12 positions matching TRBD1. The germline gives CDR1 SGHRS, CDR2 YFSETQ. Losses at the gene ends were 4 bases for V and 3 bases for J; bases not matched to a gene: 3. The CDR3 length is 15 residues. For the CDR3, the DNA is TGCGCCAGCAGCCAGGGACAGGGGGCAACAGATACGCAGTATTTT. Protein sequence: CASSQGQGATDTQYF.

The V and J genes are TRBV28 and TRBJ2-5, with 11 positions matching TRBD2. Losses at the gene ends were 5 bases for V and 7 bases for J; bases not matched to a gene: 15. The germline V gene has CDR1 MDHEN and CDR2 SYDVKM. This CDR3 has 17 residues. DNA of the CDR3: TGTGCCAGCAGTCCCCCCGGGACTAGCGGCCCTAAATGGACCCAGTACTTC. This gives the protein CASSPPGTSGPKWTQYF.

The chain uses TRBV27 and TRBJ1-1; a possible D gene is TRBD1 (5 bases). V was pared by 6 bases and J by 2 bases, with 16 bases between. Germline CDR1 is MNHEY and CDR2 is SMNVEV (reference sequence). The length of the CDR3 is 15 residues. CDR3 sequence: CASRNRGGTNTEAFF. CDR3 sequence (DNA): TGTGCCAGCAGAAACCGGGGGGGGACCAACACTGAAGCTTTCTTT.

The CDR3 here is CATAGGQLETQYF. Here the CDR3 DNA reads TGTGCTACCGCGGGAGGACAGTTAGAGACCCAGTACTTC. The chain uses TRBV7-7 and TRBJ2-5, with 8 bases lining up with TRBD2. There are 13 residues in the CDR3. Germline CDR1 is SSHAT and CDR2 is FNYEAQ (reference sequence).

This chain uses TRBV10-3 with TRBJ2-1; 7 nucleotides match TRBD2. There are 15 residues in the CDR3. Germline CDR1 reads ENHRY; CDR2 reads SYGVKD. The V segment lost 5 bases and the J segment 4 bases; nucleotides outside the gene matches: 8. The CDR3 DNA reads TGTGCCATCAGTAAGGGAACTAGCGAATACAATGAGCAGTTCTTC. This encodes CAISKGTSEYNEQFF.

The CDR3 bases are TGTGCCAGCAGCCGGACTAGCGGGAGTGGGGAGACCCAGTACTTC. It yields the protein CASSRTSGSGETQYF. This chain joins TRBV7-3 and TRBJ2-5, with TRBD2 matching over 13 bases. This CDR3 has 15 amino acids. Unmatched junction bases numbered 5, after V lost 5 bases and J lost 5 bases. Germline loops: CDR1 SGHTA, CDR2 FQGTGA. Based on the CDR3 plus reference TRBV7-3 and TRBJ2-5, the full variable domain is GAGVSQTPSNKVTEKGKYVELRCDPISGHTALYWYRQSLGQGPEFLIYFQGTGAADDSGLPNDRFFAVRPEGSVSTLKIQRTERGDSAVYLCASSRTSGSGETQYFGPGTRLLVL.

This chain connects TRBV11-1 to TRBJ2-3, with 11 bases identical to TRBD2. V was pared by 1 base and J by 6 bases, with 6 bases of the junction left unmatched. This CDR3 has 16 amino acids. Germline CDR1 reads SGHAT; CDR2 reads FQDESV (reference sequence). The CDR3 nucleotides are TGTGCCAGCAGCTTAGTGGGACTAGCGGTGCGGGATACGCAGTATTTT. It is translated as CASSLVGLAVRDTQYF.

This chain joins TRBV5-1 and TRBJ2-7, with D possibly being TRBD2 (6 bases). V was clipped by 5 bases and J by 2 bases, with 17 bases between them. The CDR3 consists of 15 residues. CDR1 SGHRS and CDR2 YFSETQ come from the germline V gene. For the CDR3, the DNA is TGCGCCAGCAGACTGGCACGGGGGATTACCTACGAGCAGTACTTC. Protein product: CASRLARGITYEQYF.

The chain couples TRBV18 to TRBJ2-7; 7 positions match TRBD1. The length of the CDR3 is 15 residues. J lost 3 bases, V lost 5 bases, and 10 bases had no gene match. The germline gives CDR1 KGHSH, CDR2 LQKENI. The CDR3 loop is CASSTTGQTNYEQYF. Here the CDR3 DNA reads TGTGCCAGCTCAACAACGGGACAGACTAACTACGAGCAGTACTTC.

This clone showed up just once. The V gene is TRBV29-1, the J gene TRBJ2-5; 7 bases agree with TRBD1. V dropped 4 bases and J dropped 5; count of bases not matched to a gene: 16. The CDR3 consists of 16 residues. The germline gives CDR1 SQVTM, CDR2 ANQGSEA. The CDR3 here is CSVAGNRGSQGETQYF. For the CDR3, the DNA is TGCAGCGTTGCCGGGAACAGGGGATCCCAAGGGGAGACCCAGTACTTC.

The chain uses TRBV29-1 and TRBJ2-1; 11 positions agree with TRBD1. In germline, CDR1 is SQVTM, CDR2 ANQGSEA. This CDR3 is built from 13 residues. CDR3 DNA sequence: TGCAGTGCAGGACAGGGGGCTTTCAATGAGCAGTTCTTC. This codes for CSAGQGAFNEQFF.

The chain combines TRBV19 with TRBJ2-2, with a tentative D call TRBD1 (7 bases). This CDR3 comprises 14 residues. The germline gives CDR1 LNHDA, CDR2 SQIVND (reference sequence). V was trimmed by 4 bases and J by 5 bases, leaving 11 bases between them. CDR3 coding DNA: TGTGCCAGTAGTACAGGGGGGCGAACCGGGGAGCTGTTTTTT. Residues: CASSTGGRTGELFF.

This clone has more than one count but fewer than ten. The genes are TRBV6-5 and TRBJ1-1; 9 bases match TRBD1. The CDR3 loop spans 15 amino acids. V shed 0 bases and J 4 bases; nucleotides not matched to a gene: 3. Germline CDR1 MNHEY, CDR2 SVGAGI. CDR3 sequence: CASSYSGQGSTEAFF. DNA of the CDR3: TGTGCCAGCAGTTACTCCGGACAGGGGAGCACTGAAGCTTTCTTT.

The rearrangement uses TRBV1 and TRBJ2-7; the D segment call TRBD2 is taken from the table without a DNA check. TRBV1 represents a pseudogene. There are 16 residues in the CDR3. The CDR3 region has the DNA TGCACCAGCAGCCAATCTGGGGGGATTCGGCTCTACGAGCAGTACTTC. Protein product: CTSSQSGGIRLYEQYF.

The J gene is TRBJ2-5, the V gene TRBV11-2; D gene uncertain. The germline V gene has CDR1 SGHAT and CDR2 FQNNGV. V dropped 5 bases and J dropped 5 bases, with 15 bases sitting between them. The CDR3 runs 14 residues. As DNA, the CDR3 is TGTGCCAGCAGCCCCAGATTATTCGGGGAGACCCAGTACTTC. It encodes CASSPRLFGETQYF.

CDR3 sequence: CASSPDRGPGNTIYF. The CDR3 DNA follows: TGTGCCAGCTCACCCGACAGGGGGCCTGGAAACACCATATATTTT. V and J are TRBV18 and TRBJ1-3; 10 nucleotides align to TRBD1. V lost 3 bases and J lost 2; bases outside the gene matches: 1. Germline V lookup: CDR1 KGHSH, CDR2 LQKENI. This CDR3 contains 15 residues. The full variable domain, its missing parts supplied by reference TRBV18 and TRBJ1-3, is NAGVMQNPRHLVRRRGQEARLRCSPMKGHSHVYWYRQLPEEGLKFMVYLQKENIIDESGMPKERFSAEFPKEGPSILRIQQVVRGDSAAYFCASSPDRGPGNTIYFGEGSWLTVV.